The entry below gives a single T cell receptor (beta chain) sequence along with its context. Its antigen is still unknown. Time point denoted: after dendritic cell vaccination, including at tumor progression/relapse. These data belong to a study of glioma-infiltrating T cells after dendritic cell vaccination. Study overall: Patients had newly diagnosed or recurrent glioblastoma and received dendritic cell vaccines. Treatment, given 2003 to 2012, was autologous tumor lysate-pulsed dendritic cell vaccination. General study points: The cohort had few patients with full blood and tumor sets.

The CDR3 has 15 residues. V shed 2 bases, J shed 4 bases, and the junction held 7 bases outside the gene matches. CDR1 is MNHEY, CDR2 SVGAGI, per germline. Amplification used 60 V beta primers and 13 J beta primers. Some clones are missing from TCRdb's copy, which holds only in-frame ones; the method was immunoSEQ multiplex PCR. The profile covers 100,000 or so clones, with about 85% appearing a single time and around 5.4% taken by the ten largest. This specimen was blood, taken after dendritic cell vaccination. The chain has TRBV6-5 and TRBJ1-2, with TRBD1 matching 7 bases. The sequence was collected from a human donor with glioblastoma. The CDR3 sequence: CASSYPGAGGYGYTF. The CDR3 DNA reads TGTGCCAGCAGTTACCCGGGGGCAGGGGGCTATGGCTACACCTTC.